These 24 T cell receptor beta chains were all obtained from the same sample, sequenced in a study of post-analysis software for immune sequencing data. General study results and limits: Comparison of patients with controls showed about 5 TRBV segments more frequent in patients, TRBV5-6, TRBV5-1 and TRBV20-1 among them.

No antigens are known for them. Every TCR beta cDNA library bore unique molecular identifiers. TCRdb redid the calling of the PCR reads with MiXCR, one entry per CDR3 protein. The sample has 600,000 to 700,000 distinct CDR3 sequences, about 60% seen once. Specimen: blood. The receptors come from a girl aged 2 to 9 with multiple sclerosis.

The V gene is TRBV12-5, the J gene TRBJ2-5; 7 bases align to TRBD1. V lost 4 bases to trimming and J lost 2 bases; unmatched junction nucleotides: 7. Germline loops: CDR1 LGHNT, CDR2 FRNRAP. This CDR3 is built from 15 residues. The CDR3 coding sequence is TGTGCTAGTGGTTCGCCCTGGGACAGTCAAGAGACCCAGTACTTC. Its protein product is CASGSPWDSQETQYF.

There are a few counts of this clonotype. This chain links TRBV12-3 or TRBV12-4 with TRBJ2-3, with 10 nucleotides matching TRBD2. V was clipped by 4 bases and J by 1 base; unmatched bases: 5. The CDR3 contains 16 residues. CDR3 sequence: CASSSGLAIGTDTQYF. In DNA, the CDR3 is TGTGCCAGCAGTTCGGGACTAGCGATTGGCACAGATACGCAGTATTTT.

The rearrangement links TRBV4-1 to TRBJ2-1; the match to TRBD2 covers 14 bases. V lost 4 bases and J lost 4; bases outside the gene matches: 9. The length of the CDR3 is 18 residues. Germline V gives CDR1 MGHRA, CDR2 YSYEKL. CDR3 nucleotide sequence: TGCGCCAGCAGCCTCGTAGGGACTAGCGGGAGCAGGTACAATGAGCAGTTCTTC. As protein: CASSLVGTSGSRYNEQFF.

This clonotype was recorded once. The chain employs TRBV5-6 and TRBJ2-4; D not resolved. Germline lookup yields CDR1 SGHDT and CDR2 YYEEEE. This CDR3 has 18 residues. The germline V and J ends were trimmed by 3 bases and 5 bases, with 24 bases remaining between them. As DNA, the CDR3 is TGTGCCAGCAGCTCCCCCGGAGATTGGACCCGGCCCGAAAACATTCAGTACTTC. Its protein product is CASSSPGDWTRPENIQYF.

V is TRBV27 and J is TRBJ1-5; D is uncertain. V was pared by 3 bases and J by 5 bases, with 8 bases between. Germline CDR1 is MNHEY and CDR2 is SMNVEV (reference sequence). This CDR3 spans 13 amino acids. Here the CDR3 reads CASSFSLYQPQHF. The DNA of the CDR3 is TGTGCCAGCAGTTTCTCCCTTTATCAGCCCCAGCATTTT.

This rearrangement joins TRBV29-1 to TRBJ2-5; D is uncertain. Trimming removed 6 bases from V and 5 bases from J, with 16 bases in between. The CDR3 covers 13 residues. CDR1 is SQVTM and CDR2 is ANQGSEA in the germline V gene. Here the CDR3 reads CSVRRGVGETQYF. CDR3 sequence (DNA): TGCAGCGTCCGCCGAGGTGTCGGGGAGACCCAGTACTTC.

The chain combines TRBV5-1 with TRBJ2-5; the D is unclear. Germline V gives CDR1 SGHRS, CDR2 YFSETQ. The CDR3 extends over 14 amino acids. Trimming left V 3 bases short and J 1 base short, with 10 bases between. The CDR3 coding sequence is TGCGCCAGCAGCTCATCTCGAAGCCAAGAGACCCAGTACTTC. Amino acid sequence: CASSSSRSQETQYF.

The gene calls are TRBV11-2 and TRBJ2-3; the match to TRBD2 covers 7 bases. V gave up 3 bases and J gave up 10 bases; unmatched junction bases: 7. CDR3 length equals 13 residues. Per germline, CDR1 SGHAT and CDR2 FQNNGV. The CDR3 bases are TGTGCCAGCAGCTTGGGGGGGGGTAAGGCGCAGTATTTT. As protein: CASSLGGGKAQYF.

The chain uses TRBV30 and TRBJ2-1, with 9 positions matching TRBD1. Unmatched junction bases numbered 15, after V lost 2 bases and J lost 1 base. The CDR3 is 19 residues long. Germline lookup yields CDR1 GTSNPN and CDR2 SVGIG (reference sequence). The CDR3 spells CAWSFPGQGIGRSYNEQFF. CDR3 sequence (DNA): TGTGCCTGGAGTTTTCCGGGACAGGGTATTGGGAGGTCCTACAATGAGCAGTTCTTC.

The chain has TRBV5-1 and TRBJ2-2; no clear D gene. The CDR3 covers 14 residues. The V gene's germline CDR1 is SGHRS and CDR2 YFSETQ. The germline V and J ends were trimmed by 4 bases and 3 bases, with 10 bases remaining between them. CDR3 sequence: CASSTPTDTGELFF. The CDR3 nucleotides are TGCGCCAGCAGCACCCCCACCGACACCGGGGAGCTGTTTTTT.

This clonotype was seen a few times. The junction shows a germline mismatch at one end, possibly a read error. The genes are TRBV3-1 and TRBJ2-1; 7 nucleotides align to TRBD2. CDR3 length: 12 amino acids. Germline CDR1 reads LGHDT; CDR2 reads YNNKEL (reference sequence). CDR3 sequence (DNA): TGTGCCAGCAGTTGGGACTACGATGAGCAGTTCTTC. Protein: CASSWDYDEQFF.

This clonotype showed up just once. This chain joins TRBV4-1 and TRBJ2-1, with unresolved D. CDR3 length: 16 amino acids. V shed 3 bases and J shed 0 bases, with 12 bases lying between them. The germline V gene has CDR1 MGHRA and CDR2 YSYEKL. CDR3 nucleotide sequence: TGCGCCAGCAGCCAGGGCGGCGACCACTCCTACAATGAGCAGTTCTTC. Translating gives CASSQGGDHSYNEQFF.

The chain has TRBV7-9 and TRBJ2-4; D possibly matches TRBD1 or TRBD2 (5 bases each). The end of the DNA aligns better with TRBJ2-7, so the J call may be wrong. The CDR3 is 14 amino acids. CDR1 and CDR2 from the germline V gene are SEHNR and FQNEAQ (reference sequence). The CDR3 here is CASSLGDNSYEQYF. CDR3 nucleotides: TGTGCCAGCAGCCTGGGGGATAATTCCTACGAGCAGTACTTC.

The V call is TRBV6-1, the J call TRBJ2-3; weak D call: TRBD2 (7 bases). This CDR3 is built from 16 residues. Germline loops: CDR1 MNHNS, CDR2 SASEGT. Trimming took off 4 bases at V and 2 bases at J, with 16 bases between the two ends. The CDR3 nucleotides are TGTGCCAGCAGTGTAATGGCGGGGGCCCTCACAGATACGCAGTATTTT. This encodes CASSVMAGALTDTQYF.

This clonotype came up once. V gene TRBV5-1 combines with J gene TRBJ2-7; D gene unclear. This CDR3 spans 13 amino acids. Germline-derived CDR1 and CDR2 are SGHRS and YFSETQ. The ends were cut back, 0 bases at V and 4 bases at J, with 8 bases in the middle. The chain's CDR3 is CASSLVAPYEQYF. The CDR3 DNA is TGCGCCAGCAGCTTGGTGGCTCCTTACGAGCAGTACTTC.

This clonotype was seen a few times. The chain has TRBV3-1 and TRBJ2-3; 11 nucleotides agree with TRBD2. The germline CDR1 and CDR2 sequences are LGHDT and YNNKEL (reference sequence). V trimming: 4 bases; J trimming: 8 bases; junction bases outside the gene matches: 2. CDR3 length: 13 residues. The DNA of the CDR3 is TGTGCCAGCAGCCCGACTAGCGGGATTACGCAGTATTTT. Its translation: CASSPTSGITQYF.

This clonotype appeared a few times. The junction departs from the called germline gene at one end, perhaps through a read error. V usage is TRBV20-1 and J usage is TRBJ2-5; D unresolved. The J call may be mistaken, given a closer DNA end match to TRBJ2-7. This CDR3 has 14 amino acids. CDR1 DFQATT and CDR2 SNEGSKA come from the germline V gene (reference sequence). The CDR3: CSARDATVIYEQYF. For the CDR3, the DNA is TGTAGTGCTAGAGATGCGACTGTAATCTACGAGCAGTACTTC.

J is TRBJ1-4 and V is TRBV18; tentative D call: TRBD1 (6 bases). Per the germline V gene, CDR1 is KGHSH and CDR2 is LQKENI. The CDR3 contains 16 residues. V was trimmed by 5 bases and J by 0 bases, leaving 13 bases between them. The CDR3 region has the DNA TGTGCCAGCTCAACCTTGGACAGTGCAACTAATGAAAAACTGTTTTTT. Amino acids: CASSTLDSATNEKLFF. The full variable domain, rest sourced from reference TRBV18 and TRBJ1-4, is NAGVMQNPRHLVRRRGQEARLRCSPMKGHSHVYWYRQLPEEGLKFMVYLQKENIIDESGMPKERFSAEFPKEGPSILRIQQVVRGDSAAYFCASSTLDSATNEKLFFGSGTQLSVL.

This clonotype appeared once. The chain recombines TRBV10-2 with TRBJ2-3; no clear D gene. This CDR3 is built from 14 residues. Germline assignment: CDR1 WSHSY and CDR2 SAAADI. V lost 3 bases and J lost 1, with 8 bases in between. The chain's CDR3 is CASSEGPRTDTQYF. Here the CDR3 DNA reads TGCGCCAGCAGTGAAGGACCGCGCACAGATACGCAGTATTTT.

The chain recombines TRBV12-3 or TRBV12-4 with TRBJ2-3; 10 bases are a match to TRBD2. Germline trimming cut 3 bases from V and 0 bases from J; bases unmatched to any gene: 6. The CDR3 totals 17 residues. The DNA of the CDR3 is TGTGCCAGCAGTTTGCCTAGCGGGGGTTCGAGCACAGATACGCAGTATTTT. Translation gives CASSLPSGGSSTDTQYF.

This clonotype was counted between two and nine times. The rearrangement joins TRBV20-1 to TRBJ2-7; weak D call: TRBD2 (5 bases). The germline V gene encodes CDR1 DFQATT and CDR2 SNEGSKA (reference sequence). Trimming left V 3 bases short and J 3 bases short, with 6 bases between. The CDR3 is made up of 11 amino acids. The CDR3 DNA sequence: TGCAGTGCTAGTGAGGGCTACGAGCAGTACTTC. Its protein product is CSASEGYEQYF.

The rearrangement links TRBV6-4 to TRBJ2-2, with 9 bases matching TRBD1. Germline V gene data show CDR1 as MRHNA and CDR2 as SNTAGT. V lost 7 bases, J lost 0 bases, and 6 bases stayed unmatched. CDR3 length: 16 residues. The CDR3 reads CASTPRQGANTGELFF. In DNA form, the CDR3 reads TGTGCCAGCACCCCTAGACAGGGGGCGAACACCGGGGAGCTGTTTTTT.

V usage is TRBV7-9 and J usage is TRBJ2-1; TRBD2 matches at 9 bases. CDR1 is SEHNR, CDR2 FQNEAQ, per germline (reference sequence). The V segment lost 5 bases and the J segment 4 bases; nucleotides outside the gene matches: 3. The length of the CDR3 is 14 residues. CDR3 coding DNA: TGTGCCAGCAGCCCCCTAGCGGGGTACAATGAGCAGTTCTTC. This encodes CASSPLAGYNEQFF.

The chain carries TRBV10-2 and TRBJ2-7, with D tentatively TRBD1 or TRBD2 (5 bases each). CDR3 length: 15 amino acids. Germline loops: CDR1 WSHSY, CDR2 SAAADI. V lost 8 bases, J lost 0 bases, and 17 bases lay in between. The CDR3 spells CASCGGPGSSYEQYF. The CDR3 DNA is TGCGCCAGCTGCGGCGGGCCAGGGAGCTCCTACGAGCAGTACTTC.